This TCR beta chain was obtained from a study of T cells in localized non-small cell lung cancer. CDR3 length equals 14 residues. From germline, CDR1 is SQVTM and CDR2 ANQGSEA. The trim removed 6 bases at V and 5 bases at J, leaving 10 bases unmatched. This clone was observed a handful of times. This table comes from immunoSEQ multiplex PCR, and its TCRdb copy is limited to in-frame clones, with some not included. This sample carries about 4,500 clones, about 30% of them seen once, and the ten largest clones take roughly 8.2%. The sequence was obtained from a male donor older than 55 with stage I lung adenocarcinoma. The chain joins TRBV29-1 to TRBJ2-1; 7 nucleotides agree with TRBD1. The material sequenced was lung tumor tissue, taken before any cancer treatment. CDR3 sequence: CSVHATGYDNEQFF. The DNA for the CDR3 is TGCAGCGTGCACGCGACAGGGTACGACAATGAGCAGTTCTTC.